A single sample gave rise to the 13 T cell receptor beta chains below, sequenced in a study of blood T cell repertoires in COVID-19. Repertoires were generated with immunoSEQ multiplex PCR, while TCRdb's copy carries only in-frame clones and drops some. The data hold 250,000 to 400,000 clones, with roughly 88% observed a single time. The source material was peripheral blood. The receptors were sampled from a woman in her 30s with COVID-19, enrolled during active disease.

The chain employs TRBV21-1 and TRBJ1-1; TRBD1 was called by the table and not checked on the DNA. TRBV21-1 is a pseudogene segment. The CDR3 has 16 amino acids. The CDR3 reads CASSKGVGPINTEAFF. In DNA, the CDR3 is TGTGCCAGCAGCAAAGGGGTGGGGCCGATAAACACTGAAGCTTTCTTT.

The rearrangement links TRBV5-6 to TRBJ1-2; D perhaps matches TRBD1 (5 bases). Germline CDR1 and CDR2: SGHDT and YYEEEE. The V and J ends lost 4 bases and 8 bases respectively, with 15 bases between them. The CDR3 runs 13 residues. The CDR3 region has the DNA TGTGCCAGCAGCATGCCGGGACTAGGGGGCTACACCTTC. This encodes CASSMPGLGGYTF.

This chain links TRBV30 with TRBJ1-5; TRBD1 matches at 7 bases. CDR1 and CDR2 from the germline V gene are GTSNPN and SVGIG (reference sequence). J lost 8 bases, V lost 3 bases, and 7 bases had no gene match. The length of the CDR3 is 13 residues. CDR3 loop: CAWSGDRYKPQHF. The CDR3 DNA reads as TGTGCCTGGAGCGGGGACAGATATAAGCCCCAGCATTTT.

The chain employs TRBV7-6 and TRBJ1-1; 8 nucleotides match TRBD1. V lost 1 base and J lost 2; bases outside the gene matches: 6. Germline loops: CDR1 SGHVS, CDR2 FNYEAQ. The CDR3 has 16 amino acids. CDR3 nucleotide sequence: TGTGCCAGCAGCTTAGAAGTCTCAGGGGGCAACACTGAAGCTTTCTTT. This translates into CASSLEVSGGNTEAFF.

This clone appeared a single time. The J gene is TRBJ1-1, the V gene TRBV29-1; 7 nucleotides agree with TRBD1. CDR1 and CDR2 from the germline V gene are SQVTM and ANQGSEA. This CDR3 comprises 14 residues. The V gene end was trimmed by 2 bases and the J gene end by 4 bases; junction bases not matched to a gene: 7. The DNA for the CDR3 is TGCAGCGTTGAATCGCCCAGGGGGAGCACTGAAGCTTTCTTT. Protein: CSVESPRGSTEAFF.

This chain joins TRBV6-7 and TRBJ2-7, with 8 bases aligning to TRBD2. TRBV6-7 is identified as an open reading frame with a role that is uncertain. This CDR3 contains 16 residues. Trimming at V came to 2 bases and at J to 2 bases, leaving 8 bases not matched to a gene. Here the CDR3 reads CASSYVLAGKPYEQYF. The DNA of the CDR3 is TGTGCCAGCAGTTACGTTTTAGCGGGGAAGCCCTACGAGCAGTACTTC.

The chain uses TRBV5-4 and TRBJ1-1; tentatively, D is TRBD1 (6 bases). The germline V and J ends were trimmed by 4 bases and 1 base, with 14 bases remaining between them. The germline V gene encodes CDR1 SGHNT and CDR2 YYREEE (reference sequence). The CDR3 is 15 residues long. CDR3 in amino acids: CASSPGGQKNTEAFF. In nucleotides, the CDR3 is TGTGCCAGCAGCCCCGGAGGACAGAAGAACACTGAAGCTTTCTTT. Supplemented by reference TRBV5-4 and TRBJ1-1, the full variable domain reads ETGVTQSPTHLIKTRGQQVTLRCSSQSGHNTVSWYQQALGQGPQFIFQYYREEENGRGNFPPRFSGLQFPNYSSELNVNALELDDSALYLCASSPGGQKNTEAFFGQGTRLTVV.

This clone came up a few times. The CDR3 region is CASSLAARAYSPLHF. The CDR3 DNA reads as TGCGCCAGCAGCTTGGCCGCCAGGGCTTATTCACCCCTCCACTTT. V gene TRBV5-1 combines with J gene TRBJ1-6, with D possibly being TRBD1 (5 bases). Deletions cut 0 bases from V and 8 bases from J, with 12 bases between. Germline CDR1 SGHRS, CDR2 YFSETQ. CDR3 length: 15 amino acids.

The CDR3 reads CASSLRQGWNQPQHF. CDR3 sequence (DNA): TGTGCCAGCAGCCTTAGGCAGGGTTGGAATCAGCCCCAGCATTTT. The chain joins TRBV5-5 to TRBJ1-5; the D gene is possibly TRBD1 (5 bases). Between the trimmed V and J ends, which lost 4 bases and 4 bases, there was a span of 15 bases. The CDR3 runs to 15 residues. Germline V gene data show CDR1 as SGHKS and CDR2 as YYEKEE (reference sequence).

This chain links TRBV14 with TRBJ2-1; TRBD1 matches at 7 bases. CDR1 is SGHDN, CDR2 FVKESK, per germline. CDR3 length equals 16 residues. The V segment lost 2 bases and the J segment 0 bases; nucleotides outside the gene matches: 4. CDR3 DNA: TGTGCCAGCAGCCAACTGACAGGGAGCTCCTACAATGAGCAGTTCTTC. It yields the protein CASSQLTGSSYNEQFF.

The CDR3 coding sequence is TGTGCCAGCACCCCCAGCAGGGCTAGCAATCAGCCCCAGCATTTT. Translated: CASTPSRASNQPQHF. V usage is TRBV6-5 and J usage is TRBJ1-5, with a possible D match to TRBD1 (5 bases). The V gene lost 7 bases and the J gene lost 0 bases, with 13 bases spanning the gap. The CDR3 spans 15 residues. Germline V gene data show CDR1 as MNHEY and CDR2 as SVGAGI.

V is TRBV6-5 and J is TRBJ2-7, with TRBD1 matching 7 bases. Germline loops: CDR1 MNHEY, CDR2 SVGAGI. Trimming removed 2 bases from V and 5 bases from J; junction bases left unmatched: 6. The CDR3 spans 14 residues. The CDR3 DNA reads as TGTGCCAGCAGTTACCAACAGGGGTGGCACGAGCAGTACTTC. This translates into CASSYQQGWHEQYF.

The rearrangement links TRBV2 to TRBJ2-1; possibly TRBD1 for D (5 bases). CDR3 length equals 12 residues. Per germline, CDR1 SNHLY and CDR2 FYNNEI. V lost 7 bases and J lost 7, with 11 bases in between. The CDR3 spells CASTPTENEQFF. DNA for the CDR3: TGTGCCAGCACCCCGACAGAAAATGAGCAGTTCTTC.